One and the same sample provided the 3 T cell receptor beta chains below, sequenced in a study of blood T cell repertoires in COVID-19. Libraries were prepared by immunoSEQ multiplex PCR; TCRdb keeps only in-frame clonotypes and omits some of them. The table includes approximately 430,000 clones, 86% detected once. Sequencing was done on a sample of peripheral blood. The receptors stem from a woman in her thirties with active or convalescent COVID-19.

The rearrangement uses TRBV24-1 and TRBJ2-5; 7 bases are shared with TRBD1. The junction had 6 bases not matched to a gene; V was cut back by 7 bases and J by 5 bases. This CDR3 has 13 residues. Germline V gene sequence: CDR1 KGHDR, CDR2 SFDVKD. The CDR3 loop reads CATRTGRRETQYF. For the CDR3, the DNA is TGTGCCACCAGGACAGGGCGGCGTGAGACCCAGTACTTC.

V usage is TRBV13 and J usage is TRBJ2-2; D is unresolved. Looked up from germline, CDR1 is PRHDT and CDR2 is FYEKMQ (reference sequence). V dropped 0 bases and J dropped 8 bases, with 10 bases sitting between them. This CDR3 is built from 14 residues. The CDR3 nucleotides are TGTGCCAGCAGCTTAGGACTAAACGGGGGGGAGCTGTTTTTT. Amino acid sequence: CASSLGLNGGELFF.

The V call is TRBV5-1, the J call TRBJ1-1; D is uncertain. The CDR3 extends over 15 amino acids. V lost 1 base, J lost 4 bases, and 14 bases lay in between. Looked up from germline, CDR1 is SGHRS and CDR2 is YFSETQ. CDR3 protein: CASSLNAGLSTEAFF. The CDR3 DNA sequence: TGCGCCAGCAGCTTGAATGCGGGCCTAAGCACTGAAGCTTTCTTT.